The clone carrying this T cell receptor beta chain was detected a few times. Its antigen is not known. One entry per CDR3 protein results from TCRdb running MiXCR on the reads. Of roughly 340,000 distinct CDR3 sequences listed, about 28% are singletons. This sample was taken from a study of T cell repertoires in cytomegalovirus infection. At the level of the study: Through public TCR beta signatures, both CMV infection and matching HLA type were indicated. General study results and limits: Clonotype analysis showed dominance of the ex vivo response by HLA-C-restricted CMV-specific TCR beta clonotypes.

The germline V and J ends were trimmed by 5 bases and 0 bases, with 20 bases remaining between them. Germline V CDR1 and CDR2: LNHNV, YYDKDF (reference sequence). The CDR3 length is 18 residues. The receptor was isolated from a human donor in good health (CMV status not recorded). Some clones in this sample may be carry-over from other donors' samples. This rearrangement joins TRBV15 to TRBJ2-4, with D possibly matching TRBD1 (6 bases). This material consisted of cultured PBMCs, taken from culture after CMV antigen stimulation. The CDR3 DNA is TGTGCCACCAGCTCCAGAGGGGGTAGGACACTAGCCAAAAACATTCAGTACTTC. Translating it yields CATSSRGGRTLAKNIQYF.